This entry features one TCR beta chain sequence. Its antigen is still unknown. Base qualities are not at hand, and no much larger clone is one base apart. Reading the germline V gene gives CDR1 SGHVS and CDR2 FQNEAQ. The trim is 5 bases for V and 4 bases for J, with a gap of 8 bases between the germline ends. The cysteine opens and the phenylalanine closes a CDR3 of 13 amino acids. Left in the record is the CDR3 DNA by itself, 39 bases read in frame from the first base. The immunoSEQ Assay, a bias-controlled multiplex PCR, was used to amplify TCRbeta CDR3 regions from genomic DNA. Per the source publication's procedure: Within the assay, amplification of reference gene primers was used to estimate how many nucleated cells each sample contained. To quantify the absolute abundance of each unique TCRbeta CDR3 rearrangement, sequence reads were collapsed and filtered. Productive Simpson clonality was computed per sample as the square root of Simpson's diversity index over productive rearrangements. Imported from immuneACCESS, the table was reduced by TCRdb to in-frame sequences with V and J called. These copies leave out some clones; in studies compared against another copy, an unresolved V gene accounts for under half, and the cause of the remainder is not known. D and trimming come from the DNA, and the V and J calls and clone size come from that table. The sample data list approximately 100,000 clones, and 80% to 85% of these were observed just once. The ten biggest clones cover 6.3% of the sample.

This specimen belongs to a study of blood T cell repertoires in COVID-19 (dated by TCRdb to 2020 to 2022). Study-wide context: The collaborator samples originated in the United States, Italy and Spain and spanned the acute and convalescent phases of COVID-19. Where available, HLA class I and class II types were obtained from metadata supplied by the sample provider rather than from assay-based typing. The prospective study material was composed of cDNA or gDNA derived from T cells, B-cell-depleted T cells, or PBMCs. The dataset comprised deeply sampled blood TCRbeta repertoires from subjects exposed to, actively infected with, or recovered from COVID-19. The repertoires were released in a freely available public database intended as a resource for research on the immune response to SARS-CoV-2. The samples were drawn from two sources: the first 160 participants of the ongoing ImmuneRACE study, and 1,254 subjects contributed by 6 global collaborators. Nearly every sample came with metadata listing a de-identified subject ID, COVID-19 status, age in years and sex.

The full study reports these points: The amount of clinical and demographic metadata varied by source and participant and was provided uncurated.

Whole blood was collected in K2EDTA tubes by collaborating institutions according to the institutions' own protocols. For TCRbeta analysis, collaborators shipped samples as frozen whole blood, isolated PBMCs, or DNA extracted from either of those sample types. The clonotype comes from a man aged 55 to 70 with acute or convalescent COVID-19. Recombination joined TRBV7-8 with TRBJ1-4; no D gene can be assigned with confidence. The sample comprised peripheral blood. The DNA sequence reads TGTGCCAGCAGCGGGCTGAATAATGAAAAACTGTTTTTT. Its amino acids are CASSGLNNEKLFF.